The subject of this entry is one T cell receptor beta chain. The sample comes from a study of blood T cell repertoires in COVID-19. This table comes from immunoSEQ multiplex PCR, and its TCRdb copy is limited to in-frame clones, with some not included. Among fewer than 400,000 clones listed, 86% were seen once. The CDR3 length is 16 residues. Trimming took off 4 bases at V and 7 bases at J, with 21 bases between the two ends. Germline CDR1 SGHDT, CDR2 YYEEEE. The V call is TRBV5-6, the J call TRBJ2-1; a weak D match, TRBD2 (6 bases). Sequencing used PBMCs or T cells enriched from blood (not recorded which). This receptor was taken from a man younger than 40 who had recovered from COVID-19. The CDR3 is CASSTIRTGSNNEQFF. The CDR3 nucleotides are TGTGCCAGCAGCACGATCCGAACCGGGAGCAATAATGAGCAGTTCTTC.